These T cell receptor beta chains were read from a single sample in a study of long-term antiretroviral therapy in people with HIV. Assay used: immunoSEQ multiplex PCR; TCRdb lists only in-frame clones, some missing. This table has 30,000 or so clones, more than 85% appearing once. The sample was unsorted PBMCs, taken approximately 6.5 years after starting antiretroviral therapy. The receptors were sampled from a woman in her thirties or forties with HIV. CDR3s include the opening cysteine and the closing phenylalanine or tryptophan. Fields, in order: D gene, J gene, V gene, clone size, CDR3 DNA, CDR3 protein. D genes are given only for firm matches. Clone size is given for some rows only: seen once, a few or many times, or a class if the clone is expanded.

NA,TRBJ1-2,TRBV7-8,few,TGTGCCAGCAGGCCCGGCGGGGCCCCGGCGGATGGCTACACCTTC,CASRPGGAPADGYTF
TRBD2,TRBJ2-1,TRBV7-9,NA,TGTGCCAGCAGCTTAGGACTAGCGGGGGTCCACTCGAGGTACAATGAGCAGTTCTTC,CASSLGLAGVHSRYNEQFF
TRBD1,TRBJ1-6,TRBV7-2,NA,TGTGCCAGCAGCTTAGGGATAGGCCTCCGGGACAGGAATTCACCCCTCCACTTT,CASSLGIGLRDRNSPLHF
NA,TRBJ1-2,TRBV7-2,once,TGTGCCAGCAGCTTAGATTCTCTGGGTGGCTACACCTTC,CASSLDSLGGYTF
NA,TRBJ1-2,TRBV2,NA,TGTGCCAGCAGTGAACAGGTTTATGGCTACACCTTC,CASSEQVYGYTF
NA,TRBJ1-2,TRBV7-9,NA,TGTGCCAGCAGCGTCCTGGAAACCTCCTATGGCTACACCTTC,CASSVLETSYGYTF
NA,TRBJ1-1,TRBV10-2,NA,TGCGCCAGCAGCCCTTCGAACTTAAACACTGAAGCTTTCTTT,CASSPSNLNTEAFF
NA,TRBJ2-7,TRBV19,NA,TGTGCCAGTAGTGCAGGGGCTTACTCCTACGAGCAGTACTTC,CASSAGAYSYEQYF
TRBD2,TRBJ2-1,TRBV7-2,NA,TGTGCCAGTTTTCCCGGGACTAGCGTTTACAATGAGCAGTTCTTC,CASFPGTSVYNEQFF
TRBD1,TRBJ1-1,TRBV5-4,NA,TGTGCCAGCAGCTGGGGACAGGTCCCGCGCATGAACACTGAAGCTTTCTTT,CASSWGQVPRMNTEAFF
TRBD1,TRBJ1-2,TRBV30,once,TGTGCCTGGCAGACAGGGGGGACCTATGGCTACACCTTC,CAWQTGGTYGYTF
NA,TRBJ1-5,TRBV18,NA,TGTGCCAGCTCACCATCAAATCAGCCCCAGCATTTT,CASSPSNQPQHF
NA,TRBJ2-7,TRBV30,NA,TGTGCCTGGTCCTCCCCCTACGAGCAGTACTTC,CAWSSPYEQYF
NA,TRBJ1-2,TRBV6-5,NA,TGTGCCAGCAACCAGGGGCAGGCGAGTGGCTACACCTTC,CASNQGQASGYTF
NA,TRBJ1-1,TRBV19,once,TGTGCCAGTAGTTCTCGACGGGTTATGAACACTGAAGCTTTCTTT,CASSSRRVMNTEAFF
NA,TRBJ2-7,TRBV19,NA,TGTGCCAGTAGTATAGAACTATACCCAGTCTACGAGCAGTACTTC,CASSIELYPVYEQYF
NA,TRBJ1-1,TRBV9,once,TGTGCCAGCAGCGTCTCGACAGAACCTGAAGCTTTCTTT,CASSVSTEPEAFF
NA,TRBJ1-5,TRBV19,once,TGTGCCAGTAGTGTAGGGGGGCAAGGTCAGCCCCAGCATTTT,CASSVGGQGQPQHF
NA,TRBJ1-3,TRBV11-2,NA,TGTGCCAGCAGCTTAGATTCGGACAGACTTCTAAACACCATATATTTT,CASSLDSDRLLNTIYF
NA,TRBJ1-2,TRBV27,few,TGTGCCAGCAGTTCTCAGGGAACGGTGAATGGCTACACCTTC,CASSSQGTVNGYTF
NA,TRBJ2-1,TRBV30,NA,TGTGCCTGGAGTGTACCCATAATGTTAGTCTCCGACTTTTCCTACAATGAGCAGTTCTTC,CAWSVPIMLVSDFSYNEQFF
TRBD2,TRBJ2-5,TRBV2,once,TGTGCCAGCAGTGGACCGGGGGGGGTTGAGACCCAGTACTTC,CASSGPGGVETQYF
TRBD2,TRBJ2-3,TRBV11-1,NA,TGTGCCAGCAGCTCAGCGGGGGGTACAGATACGCAGTATTTT,CASSSAGGTDTQYF
NA,TRBJ2-7,TRBV7-2,NA,TGTGCCAGCAGCTTAGGACTAGAGAGCTACGAGCAGTACTTC,CASSLGLESYEQYF
NA,TRBJ1-2,TRBV27,NA,TGTGCCAGCAGCCGCGGGGACACGGGGAACTATGGCTACACCTTC,CASSRGDTGNYGYTF
NA,TRBJ1-5,TRBV19,NA,TGTGCCAGTAGTATTAGACAGAGGAATAGCAATCAGCCCCAGCATTTT,CASSIRQRNSNQPQHF
NA,TRBJ1-4,TRBV4-2,NA,TGTGCCAGCAGCCGTCTACAACAGGGTGGGGAAAAACTGTTTTTT,CASSRLQQGGEKLFF
TRBD1,TRBJ2-1,TRBV7-2,NA,TGTGCCAGCAGCTTCCTTAACAGGGGACGCACCTACAATGAGCAGTTCTTC,CASSFLNRGRTYNEQFF
TRBD1,TRBJ1-1,TRBV6-5,NA,TGTGCCAGCAGATACATAACCGGGACAGAGAACACTGAAGCTTTCTTT,CASRYITGTENTEAFF
TRBD2,TRBJ2-1,TRBV7-9,NA,TGTGCCAGCAGTCTTTCCGAGACTAGCGGTAATGAGCAGTTCTTC,CASSLSETSGNEQFF
TRBD2,TRBJ2-3,TRBV7-9,NA,TGTGCCAGCAGCTTAGTGGCGGGGGGTAGCACAGATACGCAGTATTTT,CASSLVAGGSTDTQYF
NA,TRBJ2-2,TRBV2,NA,TGTGCCAGCAGTGAAGCGCTCAGGAACACCGGGGAGCTGTTTTTT,CASSEALRNTGELFF
NA,TRBJ1-2,TRBV19,NA,TGTGCCAGTACCCCAACCTGGGAGGTCCGCGGGGGCTACACCTTC,CASTPTWEVRGGYTF
NA,TRBJ1-1,TRBV5-6,NA,TGTGCCAGCAGCTTGGGGAATGGGAACACTGAAGCTTTCTTT,CASSLGNGNTEAFF
NA,TRBJ1-1,TRBV30,NA,TGTGCCTGGAGGGAGGGTCTGAACACTGAAGCTTTCTTT,CAWREGLNTEAFF
TRBD1,TRBJ2-7,TRBV6-6,NA,TGTGCCAGCAGTCCTGGACAGGGTATCTACGAGCAGTACTTC,CASSPGQGIYEQYF
TRBD1,TRBJ2-5,TRBV18,NA,TGTGCCAGCTCACCTACGACAGGGGGCGCTGAGGGGGAGACCCAGTACTTC,CASSPTTGGAEGETQYF
NA,TRBJ2-7,TRBV6-1,NA,TGTGCCAGCAGTCCTATAACCTACGAGCAGTACTTC,CASSPITYEQYF
NA,TRBJ2-7,TRBV19,NA,TGTGCCAGTAGTATAGATGGGCCTCCCCAACATACGGAGCAGTACTTC,CASSIDGPPQHTEQYF
NA,TRBJ2-2,TRBV18,NA,TGTGCCAGCTCACCACGAAACCATGACACCGGGGAGCTGTTTTTT,CASSPRNHDTGELFF
NA,TRBJ1-2,TRBV27,NA,TGTGCCAGCGGCGACCGGCGTGGCTACACCTTC,CASGDRRGYTF
NA,TRBJ2-7,TRBV7-2,NA,TGTGCCAGCAGCCGGGTAGGTGTCGACGAGCAGTACTTC,CASSRVGVDEQYF
TRBD2,TRBJ2-1,TRBV10-1,NA,TGCGCCAGCAGTGACGAGTTTGAAGTTGGGACTAGCGGGGGGGGCCCGTACAATGAGCAGTTCTTC,CASSDEFEVGTSGGGPYNEQFF
NA,TRBJ1-1,TRBV19,NA,TGTGCCAGTAGTATCTTCTACACCGAGTCGACAGGAAACACTGAAGCTTTCTTT,CASSIFYTESTGNTEAFF
TRBD2,TRBJ2-1,TRBV27,once,TGTGCCAGCAGTGTCGGGGGGGCCTACAATGAGCAGTTCTTC,CASSVGGAYNEQFF
TRBD1,TRBJ1-2,TRBV10-3,NA,TGTGCCATCAGTGAGTTCGGGACAGGGGGTGACTATGGCTACACCTTC,CAISEFGTGGDYGYTF
NA,TRBJ2-5,TRBV7-2,NA,TGTGCCAGCAGCTTATTCTCAATTCTCCACTTC,CASSLFSILHF
TRBD1,TRBJ2-7,TRBV7-2,NA,TGTGCCAGCAGCTTAGAGGCCGGGACAGTCTCCTACGAGCAGTACTTC,CASSLEAGTVSYEQYF
NA,TRBJ2-5,TRBV9,NA,TGTGCCAGCAGCGCGGGAGCCGGACGACAGGAGGAGACCCAGTACTTC,CASSAGAGRQEETQYF
NA,TRBJ2-3,TRBV4-3,NA,TGCGCCAGCAGCCAAGATCCCCGCCAGGGGGGGGTAGATACGCAGTATTTT,CASSQDPRQGGVDTQYF
NA,TRBJ2-5,TRBV20-1,NA,TGCAGTGCTAGAGATCTGATGTCCCAGTACTTC,CSARDLMSQYF
TRBD2,TRBJ2-1,TRBV4-3,NA,TGCGCCAGCAGCCCACTGAGCGGGGGGGACTACAATGAGCAGTTCTTC,CASSPLSGGDYNEQFF
NA,TRBJ1-5,TRBV6-5,NA,TGTGCCAGCAGTTCCACTCAGGGTGCAGATCAGCCCCAGCATTTT,CASSSTQGADQPQHF
NA,TRBJ2-2,TRBV6-4,NA,TGTGCCAGCAGTCTAGACTCGGCGTGGGCCGGGGAGCTGTTTTTT,CASSLDSAWAGELFF
NA,TRBJ2-1,TRBV5-6,NA,TGTGCCAGCAGCTATAGCGTTAGCTCCTACAATGAGCAGTTCTTC,CASSYSVSSYNEQFF
NA,TRBJ2-7,TRBV30,NA,TGTGCCTGGAGTGTAACCAGTCACGAGCAGTACTTC,CAWSVTSHEQYF
NA,TRBJ1-1,TRBV30,NA,TGTGCCTGGAGTTCGCAGGGGAACACTGAAGCTTTCTTT,CAWSSQGNTEAFF